This TCR beta chain was captured by sequencing in a study of shared clonotypes between healthy human individuals. About the study: The study enrolled a couple of women and three men aged 18 to 49.

The test was conducted at deep level. Profiled with immunoSEQ multiplex PCR; TCRdb holds only in-frame clones, not every one. The table lists 1.4 million to 1.5 million clones, roughly 96% of them singletons. With regard to this clone: Its antigen is still unknown.

Study-wide results and caveats: The generation probabilities recorded for non-shared clonotypes fell below those of clonotypes shared by all four donors.

This CDR3 comprises 14 residues. The germline gives CDR1 LGHNA, CDR2 YSLEER. The V end was cut by 0 bases, the J end by 7 bases, with 10 bases between. The rearrangement uses TRBV4-3 and TRBJ1-5; D gene uncertain. What was sequenced was naive CD4+ T cells sorted from blood. Subset given: CD45RA+ positively selected. This TCR was recovered from a young man in good health. CDR3 loop: CASSQDGRGQPQHF. CDR3 coding DNA: TGCGCCAGCAGCCAAGACGGTCGCGGACAGCCCCAGCATTTT.